The next 2 T cell receptor beta chains were all read from a single sample in a study of blood T cell repertoires in COVID-19. The protocol was immunoSEQ multiplex PCR, while the TCRdb copy is restricted to in-frame clones and leaves out a portion. The data show about 250,000 clones, with about 91% seen just once and 4% to 5% held by the top ten. Sequences were obtained from peripheral blood. The receptors originated from a woman between 40 and 55 years old who had recovered from COVID-19.

V and J are TRBV24-1 and TRBJ2-2; TRBD2 aligns across 13 bases. CDR1 is KGHDR and CDR2 is SFDVKD in the germline V gene. The ends lost 12 bases at V and 6 bases at J; junction bases unmatched: 24. The CDR3 loop spans 20 amino acids. As DNA, the CDR3 is TGTGCCCCAAGGAACAACCGGGACGGTGGACTAGCGGGGGCCCCCGGGGAGCTGTTTTTT. This sequence encodes CAPRNNRDGGLAGAPGELFF.

The genes are TRBV27 and TRBJ2-2; 8 bases are a match to TRBD2. This CDR3 has 14 residues. Germline loops: CDR1 MNHEY, CDR2 SMNVEV (reference sequence). Trimming took 7 bases from V and 7 from J; bases not matched to a gene: 8. The CDR3 region has the DNA TGTGCCAGCAATGTGCGGGAGGCTGGCGGGGAGCTGTTTTTT. Its translation is CASNVREAGGELFF.